What follows are 28 T cell receptor beta chains derived from one specimen sequenced in a study of blood T cell repertoires in COVID-19. Repertoires were generated with immunoSEQ multiplex PCR, while TCRdb's copy carries only in-frame clones and drops some. The table records around 140,000 clones, around 88% of them present only once. The specimen sequenced was peripheral blood. The source is a woman in her sixties with acute or convalescent COVID-19.

The V call is TRBV5-1, the J call TRBJ1-4, with D unresolved. The V gene lost 1 base and the J gene lost 0 bases, with 10 bases spanning the gap. This CDR3 has 16 amino acids. Looked up from germline, CDR1 is SGHRS and CDR2 is YFSETQ. The CDR3 nucleotides read TGCGCCAGCAGCTTGACACAATCCGCAACTAATGAAAAACTGTTTTTT. Amino acid sequence: CASSLTQSATNEKLFF.

The rearrangement joins TRBV7-3 to TRBJ2-3, with 11 bases identical to TRBD2. The J segment lost 4 bases and the V segment lost 3 bases, leaving 15 bases of the junction unmatched. Looked up from germline, CDR1 is SGHTA and CDR2 is FQGTGA. The CDR3 has 19 residues. The CDR3, as DNA: TGTGCCAGCAGCTTCCCCGGGACTAGCGGTCTAATCTCGGCAGATACGCAGTATTTT. It encodes CASSFPGTSGLISADTQYF.

The chain is built from TRBV18 and TRBJ2-7, with D uncertain. Germline values: CDR1 KGHSH, CDR2 LQKENI. V lost 0 bases and J lost 2, with 8 bases in between. CDR3 length: 14 amino acids. The CDR3 sequence is CASSPPAGTYEQYF. In DNA, the CDR3 is TGTGCCAGCTCACCACCGGCAGGAACCTACGAGCAGTACTTC. Drawing the rest from reference TRBV18 and TRBJ2-7, the complete variable domain is NAGVMQNPRHLVRRRGQEARLRCSPMKGHSHVYWYRQLPEEGLKFMVYLQKENIIDESGMPKERFSAEFPKEGPSILRIQQVVRGDSAAYFCASSPPAGTYEQYFGPGTRLTVT.

The CDR3 loop is CASSLALAGRGYTF. DNA of the CDR3: TGTGCCAGCAGCTTAGCGCTCGCGGGGAGAGGCTACACCTTC. V usage is TRBV7-2 and J usage is TRBJ1-2; no clear D. V was pared by 0 bases and J by 8 bases, with 13 bases between. Per germline, CDR1 SGHTA and CDR2 FQGNSA. The CDR3 is 14 amino acids.

This rearrangement joins TRBV2 to TRBJ1-2, with D perhaps TRBD1 (6 bases). Trimming removed 8 bases at V and 4 bases at J, with 17 bases between. Germline loops: CDR1 SNHLY, CDR2 FYNNEI. The CDR3 extends over 14 amino acids. CDR3 nucleotides: TGTGCCAGCCGAGGGCAGGGGACGGGCTATGGCTACACCTTC. It codes for CASRGQGTGYGYTF. The entire variable domain, with the rest obtained from reference TRBV2 and TRBJ1-2, is as follows: EPEVTQTPSHQVTQMGQEVILRCVPISNHLYFYWYRQILGQKVEFLVSFYNNEISEKSEIFDDQFSVERPDGSNFTLKIRSTKLEDSAMYFCASRGQGTGYGYTFGSGTRLTVV.

The rearrangement uses TRBV29-1 and TRBJ2-7; TRBD1 matches 11 bases. The germline gives CDR1 SQVTM, CDR2 ANQGSEA. The CDR3 runs 15 residues. Trimming took 6 bases from V and 0 from J; bases not matched to a gene: 7. The DNA for the CDR3 is TGCAGCGTGTCACCCGGGACAGGGGGCTCCTACGAGCAGTACTTC. Translated, it gives CSVSPGTGGSYEQYF.

The gene calls are TRBV2 and TRBJ2-6; the D gene is possibly TRBD1 (5 bases). The CDR3 sequence is 14 residues long. Trimming took 6 bases from V and 2 from J, leaving 8 bases between them. Germline loops: CDR1 SNHLY, CDR2 FYNNEI. The DNA of the CDR3 is TGTGCCAGCAGCGACAGAACTGGGGCCAACGTCCTGACTTTC. Its translation is CASSDRTGANVLTF.

The chain uses TRBV28 and TRBJ2-1; TRBD2 aligns across 9 bases. The germline CDR1 and CDR2 sequences are MDHEN and SYDVKM. This CDR3 is built from 15 residues. V gave up 5 bases and J gave up 12 bases; unmatched junction bases: 14. The CDR3 is CASSEAGGLLVGQFF. In DNA, the CDR3 is TGTGCCAGCAGTGAAGCGGGGGGCCTCCTGGTGGGGCAGTTCTTC. Combining the CDR3 with reference TRBV28 and TRBJ2-1 gives the whole variable domain DVKVTQSSRYLVKRTGEKVFLECVQDMDHENMFWYRQDPGLGLRLIYFSYDVKMKEKGDIPEGYSVSREKKERFSLILESASTNQTSMYLCASSEAGGLLVGQFFGPGTRLTVL.

V gene TRBV9 combines with J gene TRBJ1-6; 7 nucleotides match TRBD1. J lost 6 bases, V lost 0 bases, and 12 bases had no gene match. This CDR3 is 18 amino acids long. CDR1 and CDR2 from the germline V gene are SGDLS and YYNGEE. DNA for the CDR3: TGTGCCAGCAGCGTAGGAGGGGGCTGGAGGGGAGCTAATTCACCCCTCCACTTT. This encodes CASSVGGGWRGANSPLHF.

V usage is TRBV9 and J usage is TRBJ1-1; tentatively, D is TRBD1 (5 bases). Trimming removed 2 bases at V and 10 bases at J, with 15 bases between. In germline, CDR1 is SGDLS, CDR2 YYNGEE. The length of the CDR3 is 13 residues. The CDR3 coding sequence is TGTGCCAGCAGCGTTAGCCCAGGGCTTCCAGCTTTCTTT. The encoded protein is CASSVSPGLPAFF.

The rearrangement joins TRBV5-1 to TRBJ1-6; D possibly corresponds to TRBD1 (5 bases). The V gene lost 6 bases and the J gene lost 7 bases, with 14 bases spanning the gap. This CDR3 spans 14 amino acids. The germline gives CDR1 SGHRS, CDR2 YFSETQ. The CDR3 nucleotides read TGCGCCAGCATGGCCCAGGGCAACAATTCACCCCTCCACTTT. This gives the protein CASMAQGNNSPLHF.

The table lists this clone with a count of one. V gene TRBV12-3 or TRBV12-4 combines with J gene TRBJ1-1; D uncertain. Trimming removed 6 bases from V and 0 bases from J, with 8 bases in between. CDR3 length: 13 residues. Here the CDR3 reads CASSDQMNTEAFF. For the CDR3, the DNA is TGTGCCAGCAGCGATCAGATGAACACTGAAGCTTTCTTT.

V is TRBV28 and J is TRBJ2-3; D remains unclear. Germline V gene data show CDR1 as MDHEN and CDR2 as SYDVKM. The CDR3 sequence is 14 residues long. The germline V and J ends were trimmed by 8 bases and 2 bases, with 14 bases remaining between them. This chain's CDR3 is CASRRDEVTDTQYF. CDR3 coding DNA: TGTGCCAGCCGGCGAGACGAGGTCACAGATACGCAGTATTTT.

The V call is TRBV21-1, the J call TRBJ1-2; the table names TRBD1, a call not compared with the DNA. TRBV21-1 is noted as a pseudogene. The CDR3 has 17 amino acids. The CDR3 nucleotides read TGTGCCAGCAGCCTCCCCGCAGGGGTTAGACGCCCATATGGCTACACCTTC. Its protein product is CASSLPAGVRRPYGYTF.

This chain links TRBV27 with TRBJ2-3; a possible D gene is TRBD2 (6 bases). The V end lost 4 bases, the J end lost 1 base, and 12 bases lay between the germline ends. Germline CDR1 MNHEY, CDR2 SMNVEV (reference sequence). The CDR3 has 15 amino acids. This chain's CDR3 is CASSSHRRGTDTQYF. Written as DNA, the CDR3 is TGTGCCAGCAGTTCGCACAGGAGGGGCACAGATACGCAGTATTTT.

The rearrangement uses TRBV6-5 and TRBJ2-7, with D tentatively TRBD2 (5 bases). The V end lost 6 bases, the J end lost 4 bases, and 7 bases lay between the germline ends. From germline, CDR1 is MNHEY and CDR2 SVGAGI. There are 11 residues in the CDR3. CDR3 sequence: CASRTNYEQYF. The CDR3 nucleotides are TGTGCCAGCAGGACTAATTACGAGCAGTACTTC.

The chain combines TRBV27 with TRBJ2-7; 8 nucleotides line up with TRBD1. Germline-derived CDR1 and CDR2 are MNHEY and SMNVEV (reference sequence). CDR3 length equals 14 residues. V trimming: 8 bases; J trimming: 4 bases; junction bases outside the gene matches: 10. The CDR3 nucleotides are TGTGCCAGCTGTCGGGCAGGGGGCAATTACGAGCAGTACTTC. Residues: CASCRAGGNYEQYF.

This clone turned up a few times. The chain combines TRBV30 with TRBJ1-3, with TRBD1 matching 7 bases. The germline V gene encodes CDR1 GTSNPN and CDR2 SVGIG (reference sequence). The CDR3 is made up of 14 amino acids. V was pared by 8 bases and J by 2 bases, with 9 bases of the junction left unmatched. CDR3 in DNA: TGTGCCGGACAGCCAGGGACAGCTGGAAACACCATATATTTT. It is translated as CAGQPGTAGNTIYF.

The V call is TRBV2, the J call TRBJ1-2; 7 nucleotides align to TRBD1. Trimming took 9 bases from V and 0 from J; bases not matched to a gene: 13. The CDR3 totals 16 residues. Germline V lookup: CDR1 SNHLY, CDR2 FYNNEI. The CDR3 spells CARSLSGTAANYGYTF. The DNA of the CDR3 is TGTGCCAGGAGTCTATCCGGGACAGCAGCTAACTATGGCTACACCTTC.

The chain carries TRBV6-2 or TRBV6-3 and TRBJ1-1; 9 bases match TRBD1. Germline CDR1 MNHEY, CDR2 SVGEGT. V was clipped by 4 bases and J by 1 base; unmatched bases: 13. This CDR3 comprises 18 residues. CDR3: CASSSSTGTGYGNTEAFF. In nucleotides, the CDR3 is TGTGCCAGCAGTTCCTCGACCGGGACAGGGTACGGGAACACTGAAGCTTTCTTT.

J is TRBJ2-7 and V is TRBV10-3, with D uncertain. CDR1 and CDR2 (germline): ENHRY, SYGVKD. Trimming took 3 bases from V and 0 from J, leaving 9 bases between them. The CDR3 consists of 14 residues. CDR3 bases: TGTGCCATCAGTGACTACGCGAGCTCCTACGAGCAGTACTTC. Translating gives CAISDYASSYEQYF.

The V and J genes are TRBV6-5 and TRBJ2-1, with D possibly TRBD1 on 6 matching bases. Germline lookup yields CDR1 MNHEY and CDR2 SVGAGI. The CDR3 covers 16 residues. Trimming left V 0 bases short and J 8 bases short, with 17 bases between. The CDR3 protein is CASSYSTGQKGYEQFF. The DNA for the CDR3 is TGTGCCAGCAGTTACTCAACTGGACAGAAAGGGTATGAGCAGTTCTTC.

V usage is TRBV27 and J usage is TRBJ2-2; D remains unclear. Trimming took off 1 base at V and 2 bases at J, with 11 bases between the two ends. Germline lookup yields CDR1 MNHEY and CDR2 SMNVEV (reference sequence). The CDR3 contains 16 residues. DNA of the CDR3: TGTGCCAGCAGTTTATTTTCTGTCTCTAACACCGGGGAGCTGTTTTTT. Translation: CASSLFSVSNTGELFF.

This clone was seen a handful of times. The J gene is TRBJ1-2, the V gene TRBV9; TRBD1 matches at 10 bases. CDR3 length equals 16 residues. Trimming cost V 0 bases and J 8 bases; bases outside gene matches: 10. The V gene's germline CDR1 is SGDLS and CDR2 YYNGEE. The CDR3 loop is CASSVGGQGMVKGYTF. Written as DNA, the CDR3 is TGTGCCAGCAGCGTAGGGGGACAGGGGATGGTAAAGGGCTACACCTTC.

The chain couples TRBV7-9 to TRBJ2-1, with TRBD2 matching 8 bases. V lost 5 bases to trimming and J lost 0 bases; unmatched junction nucleotides: 3. CDR1 is SEHNR, CDR2 FQNEAQ, per germline (reference sequence). The CDR3 runs 15 residues. CDR3 residues: CASSMRGASYNEQFF. The CDR3, as DNA: TGTGCCAGCAGCATGCGGGGGGCCTCCTACAATGAGCAGTTCTTC.

This rearrangement joins TRBV19 to TRBJ2-1, with a tentative D call TRBD2 (5 bases). Germline CDR1 reads LNHDA; CDR2 reads SQIVND (reference sequence). Trimming stripped 1 base from V and 8 bases from J, with 12 bases between. The CDR3 consists of 14 residues. The CDR3 reads CASSIGLARDEQFF. The CDR3 coding sequence is TGTGCCAGTAGTATAGGCCTCGCGCGGGATGAGCAGTTCTTC.

The chain couples TRBV6-5 to TRBJ1-2, with 7 bases aligning to TRBD1. Germline lookup yields CDR1 MNHEY and CDR2 SVGAGI. The CDR3 covers 12 residues. After removal of 9 bases from V and 3 bases from J, the junction contained 4 bases not matched to a gene. The chain's CDR3 is CARKTGHYGYTF. DNA for the CDR3: TGTGCCAGAAAGACAGGGCACTATGGCTACACCTTC.

This chain uses TRBV25-1 with TRBJ1-3; D is uncertain. From germline, CDR1 is MGHDK and CDR2 SYGVNS. The CDR3 extends over 15 amino acids. Trimming took 6 bases from V and 0 from J, leaving 12 bases between them. The DNA of the CDR3 is TGTGCCAGCAGCTTCGGGAAGAGCTCTGGAAACACCATATATTTT. It yields the protein CASSFGKSSGNTIYF.